This T cell receptor (beta chain) was obtained from a study of cytomegalovirus exposure and HLA in healthy donors. Study-level background: Earlier, approximately 190 million T cells were analyzed, and some 120 million unique TCR beta sequences were found among them. Of roughly 400 genotyped donors, 81% grouped in the Caucasian-associated ancestry cluster. Findings and limits, study-wide: Later analysis associated a missense DCLRE1C variant with TCR beta V- and J-gene trimming.

The study ran its PCR with 60 Vbeta and 13 Jbeta primers. Produced via immunoSEQ multiplex PCR; TCRdb's table is partial and in-frame only. Of 150,000 or so clones listed, about 80% are singletons. The germline V and J ends were trimmed by 8 bases and 2 bases, with 16 bases remaining between them. CDR1 is MNHNS, CDR2 SASEGT, per germline. The CDR3 runs to 15 residues. Turning to this clone: Antigen unknown.

The chain employs TRBV6-1 and TRBJ1-5; a possible D gene is TRBD1 (5 bases). Sequencing was done on a sample of PBMCs. The TCR was taken from a man aged 25 to 40 in good health and CMV-seropositive. The CDR3 spells CASGLEGSGNQPQHF. CDR3 bases: TGTGCCAGCGGGTTGGAGGGGTCGGGCAATCAGCCCCAGCATTTT.